Below, 3 T cell receptor beta chains from the same sample are listed, as sequenced in a study of cytomegalovirus exposure and HLA in healthy donors. Primers included in the PCR were 60 Vbeta and 13 Jbeta primers. Profiled with immunoSEQ multiplex PCR; TCRdb holds only in-frame clones, not every one. The top ten hold about 2.4% of the sample, which has about 140,000 clones, around 82% seen once. Sequenced input: PBMCs. These TCRs come from a man aged 50-60 years in good health and CMV-seronegative.

This clone was detected only once. The J gene is TRBJ2-1, the V gene TRBV28; D is perhaps TRBD2 (7 bases). CDR1 and CDR2 from the germline V gene are MDHEN and SYDVKM. V dropped 2 bases and J dropped 7 bases, with 15 bases sitting between them. CDR3 size: 15 residues. The CDR3 protein is CASSLRGGRWNEQFF. CDR3 nucleotides: TGTGCCAGCAGTTTAAGGGGGGGCCGGTGGAATGAGCAGTTCTTC.

The V gene is TRBV2, the J gene TRBJ2-3; perhaps TRBD2 as D (5 bases). This CDR3 is built from 18 residues. Germline CDR1 and CDR2: SNHLY and FYNNEI. V dropped 8 bases and J dropped 0 bases, with 24 bases sitting between them. Written as DNA, the CDR3 is TGTGCCAGCGTTGCTTGGGGAAACGGACTGACTAGCACAGATACGCAGTATTTT. Protein product: CASVAWGNGLTSTDTQYF.

V gene TRBV4-1 combines with J gene TRBJ2-6; 13 nucleotides agree with TRBD2. The V gene's germline CDR1 is MGHRA and CDR2 YSYEKL. V shed 1 base and J 4 bases; nucleotides not matched to a gene: 10. The CDR3 is 20 amino acids. The CDR3 nucleotides are TGCGCCAGCAGCCAAGGGACTAGCGGGGGCCCCGGAGGAGGGGCCAACGTCCTGACTTTC. It specifies CASSQGTSGGPGGGANVLTF.